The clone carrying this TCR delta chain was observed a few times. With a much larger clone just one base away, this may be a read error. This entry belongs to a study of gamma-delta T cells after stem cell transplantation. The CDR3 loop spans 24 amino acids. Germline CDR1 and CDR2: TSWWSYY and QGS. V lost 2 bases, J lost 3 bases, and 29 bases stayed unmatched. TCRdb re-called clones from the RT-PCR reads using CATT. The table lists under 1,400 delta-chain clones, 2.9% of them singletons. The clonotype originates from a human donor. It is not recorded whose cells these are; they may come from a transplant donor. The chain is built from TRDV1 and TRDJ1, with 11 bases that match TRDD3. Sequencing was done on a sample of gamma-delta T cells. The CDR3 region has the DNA TGTGCTCTTGGGGAAAGGCTAGATTCCCCGTTTATGTACTGGGGGATAGACGACGCCGATAAACTCATCTTT. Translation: CALGERLDSPFMYWGIDDADKLIF.